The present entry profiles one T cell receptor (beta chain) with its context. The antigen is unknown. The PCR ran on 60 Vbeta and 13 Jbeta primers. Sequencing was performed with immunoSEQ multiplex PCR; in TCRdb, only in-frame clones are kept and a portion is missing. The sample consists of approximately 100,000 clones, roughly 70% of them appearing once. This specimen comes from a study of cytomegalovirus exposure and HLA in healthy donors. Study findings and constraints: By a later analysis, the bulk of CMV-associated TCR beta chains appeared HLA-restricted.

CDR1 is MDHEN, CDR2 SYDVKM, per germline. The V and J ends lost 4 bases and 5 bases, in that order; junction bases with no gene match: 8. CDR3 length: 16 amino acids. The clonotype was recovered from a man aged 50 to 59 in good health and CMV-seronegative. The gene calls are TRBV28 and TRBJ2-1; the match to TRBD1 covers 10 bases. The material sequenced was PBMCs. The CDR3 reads CASSSTGTGVHNEQFF. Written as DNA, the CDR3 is TGTGCCAGCAGTTCGACCGGGACAGGGGTCCACAATGAGCAGTTCTTC.